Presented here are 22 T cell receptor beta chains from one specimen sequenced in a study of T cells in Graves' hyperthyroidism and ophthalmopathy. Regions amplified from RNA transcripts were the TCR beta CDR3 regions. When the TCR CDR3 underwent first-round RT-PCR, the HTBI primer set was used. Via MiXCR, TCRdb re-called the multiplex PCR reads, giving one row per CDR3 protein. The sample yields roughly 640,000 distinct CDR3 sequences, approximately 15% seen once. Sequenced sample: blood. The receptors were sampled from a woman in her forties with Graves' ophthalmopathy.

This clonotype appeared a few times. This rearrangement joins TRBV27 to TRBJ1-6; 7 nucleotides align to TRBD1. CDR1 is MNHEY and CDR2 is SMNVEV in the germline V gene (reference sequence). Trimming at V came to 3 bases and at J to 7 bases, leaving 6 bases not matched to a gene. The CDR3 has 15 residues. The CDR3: CASSFVAQGNSPLHF. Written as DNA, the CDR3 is TGTGCCAGCAGTTTCGTCGCACAGGGGAATTCACCCCTCCACTTT.

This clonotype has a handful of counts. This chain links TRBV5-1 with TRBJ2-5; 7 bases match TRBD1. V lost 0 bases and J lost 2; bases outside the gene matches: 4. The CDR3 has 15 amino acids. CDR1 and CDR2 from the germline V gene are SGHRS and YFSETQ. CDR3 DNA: TGCGCCAGCAGCTTGGGGCCGACAGGGCAAGAGACCCAGTACTTC. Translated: CASSLGPTGQETQYF.

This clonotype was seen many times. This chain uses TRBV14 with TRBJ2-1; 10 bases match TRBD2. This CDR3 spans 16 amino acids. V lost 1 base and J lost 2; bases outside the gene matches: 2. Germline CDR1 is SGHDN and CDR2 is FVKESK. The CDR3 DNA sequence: TGTGCCAGCAGCCAAGGCAGCGGGGGGGCCTACAATGAGCAGTTCTTC. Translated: CASSQGSGGAYNEQFF.

The CDR3 DNA follows: TGTGCCAGCAGCTCCAGGCCTACAGGGAATGGCTACACCTTC. Translation gives CASSSRPTGNGYTF. The chain employs TRBV7-2 and TRBJ1-2; D perhaps matches TRBD1 (6 bases). CDR1 is SGHTA and CDR2 is FQGNSA in the germline V gene. Trimming shortened V by 4 bases and J by 6 bases, and 15 bases separated the two germline ends. This CDR3 has 14 amino acids.

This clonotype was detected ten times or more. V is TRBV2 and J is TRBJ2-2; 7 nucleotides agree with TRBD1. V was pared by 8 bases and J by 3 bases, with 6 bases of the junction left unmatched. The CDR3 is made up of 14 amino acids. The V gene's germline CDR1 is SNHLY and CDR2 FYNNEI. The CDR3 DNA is TGTGCCAGCTGGGACAGACGATACACCGGGGAGCTGTTTTTT. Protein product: CASWDRRYTGELFF.

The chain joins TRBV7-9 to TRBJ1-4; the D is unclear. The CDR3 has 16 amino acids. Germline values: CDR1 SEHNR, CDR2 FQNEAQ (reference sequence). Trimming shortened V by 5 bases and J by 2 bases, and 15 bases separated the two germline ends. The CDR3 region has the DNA TGTGCCAGCAGCCTTGGCCTCATGGATACTAATGAAAAACTGTTTTTT. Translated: CASSLGLMDTNEKLFF.

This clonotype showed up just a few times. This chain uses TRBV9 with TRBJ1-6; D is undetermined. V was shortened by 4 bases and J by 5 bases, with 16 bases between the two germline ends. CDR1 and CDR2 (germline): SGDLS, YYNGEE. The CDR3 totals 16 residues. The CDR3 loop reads CASSPFLTGDNSPLHF. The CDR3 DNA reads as TGTGCCAGCAGCCCCTTTCTGACTGGGGATAATTCACCCCTCCACTTT.

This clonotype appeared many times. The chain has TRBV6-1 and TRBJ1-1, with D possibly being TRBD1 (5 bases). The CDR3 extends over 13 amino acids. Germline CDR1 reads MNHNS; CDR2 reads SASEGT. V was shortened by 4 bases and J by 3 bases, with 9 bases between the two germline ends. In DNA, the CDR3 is TGTGCCAGCAGTGGACAGCCCTACACTGAAGCTTTCTTT. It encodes CASSGQPYTEAFF.

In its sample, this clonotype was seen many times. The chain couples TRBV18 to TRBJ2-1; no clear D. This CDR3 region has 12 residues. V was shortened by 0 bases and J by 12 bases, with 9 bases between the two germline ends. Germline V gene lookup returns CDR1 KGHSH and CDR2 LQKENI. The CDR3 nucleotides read TGTGCCAGCTCACCACCGGTGGGGTCGCAGTTCTTC. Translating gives CASSPPVGSQFF.

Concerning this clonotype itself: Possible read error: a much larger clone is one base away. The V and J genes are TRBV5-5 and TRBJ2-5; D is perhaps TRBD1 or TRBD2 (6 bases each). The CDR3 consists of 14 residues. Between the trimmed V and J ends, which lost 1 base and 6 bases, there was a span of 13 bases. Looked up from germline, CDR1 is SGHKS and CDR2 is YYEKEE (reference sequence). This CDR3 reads CASSLRWGAKTQYF. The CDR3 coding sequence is TGTGCCAGCAGCTTGAGATGGGGGGCAAAGACCCAGTACTTC.

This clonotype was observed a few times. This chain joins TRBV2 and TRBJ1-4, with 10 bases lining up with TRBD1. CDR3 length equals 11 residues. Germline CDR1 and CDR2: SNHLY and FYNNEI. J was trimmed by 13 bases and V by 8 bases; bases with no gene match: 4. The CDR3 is CASRDRGGLFF. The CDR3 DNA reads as TGTGCCAGCCGGGACAGGGGCGGACTGTTTTTT.

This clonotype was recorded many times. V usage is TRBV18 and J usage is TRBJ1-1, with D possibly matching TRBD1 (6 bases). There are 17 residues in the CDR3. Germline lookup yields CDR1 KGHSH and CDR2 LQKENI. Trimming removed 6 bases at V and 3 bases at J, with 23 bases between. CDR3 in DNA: TGTGCCAGCTCCCCCCAGTGGGGGGCCAAACTTCACACTGAAGCTTTCTTT. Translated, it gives CASSPQWGAKLHTEAFF.

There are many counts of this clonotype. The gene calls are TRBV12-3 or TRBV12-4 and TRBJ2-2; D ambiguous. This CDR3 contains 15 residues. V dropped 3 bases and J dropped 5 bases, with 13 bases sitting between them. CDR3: CASSFPTIGTGELFF. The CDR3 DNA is TGTGCCAGCAGTTTTCCCACTATAGGGACCGGGGAGCTGTTTTTT.

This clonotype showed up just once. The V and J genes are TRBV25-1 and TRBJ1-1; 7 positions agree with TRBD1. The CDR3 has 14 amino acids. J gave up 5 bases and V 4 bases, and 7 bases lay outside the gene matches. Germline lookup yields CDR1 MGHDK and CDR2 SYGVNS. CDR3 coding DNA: TGTGCCAGCAGTGGGGTGACAGGGCGGACTGAAGCTTTCTTT. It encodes CASSGVTGRTEAFF.

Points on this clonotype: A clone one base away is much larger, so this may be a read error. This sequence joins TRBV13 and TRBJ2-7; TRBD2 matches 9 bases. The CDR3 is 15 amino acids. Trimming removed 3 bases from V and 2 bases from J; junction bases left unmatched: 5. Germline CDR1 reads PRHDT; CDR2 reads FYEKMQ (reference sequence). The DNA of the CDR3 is TGTGCCAGCAGCTTTACCGGGACTAGCCCCTACGAGCAGTACTTC. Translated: CASSFTGTSPYEQYF.

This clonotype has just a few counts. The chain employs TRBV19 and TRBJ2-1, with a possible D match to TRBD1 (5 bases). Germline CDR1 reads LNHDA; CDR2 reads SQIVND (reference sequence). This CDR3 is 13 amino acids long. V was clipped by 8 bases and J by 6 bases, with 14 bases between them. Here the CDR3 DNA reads TGTGCCAGTGTCGGTTTGGGGCCCAATGAGCAGTTCTTC. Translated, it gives CASVGLGPNEQFF.

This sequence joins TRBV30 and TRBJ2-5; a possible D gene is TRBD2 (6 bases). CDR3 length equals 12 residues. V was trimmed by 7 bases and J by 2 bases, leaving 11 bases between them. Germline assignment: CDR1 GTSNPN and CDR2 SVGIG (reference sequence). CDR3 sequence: CAYQRAQETQYF. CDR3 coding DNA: TGTGCCTACCAGCGGGCGCAAGAGACCCAGTACTTC.

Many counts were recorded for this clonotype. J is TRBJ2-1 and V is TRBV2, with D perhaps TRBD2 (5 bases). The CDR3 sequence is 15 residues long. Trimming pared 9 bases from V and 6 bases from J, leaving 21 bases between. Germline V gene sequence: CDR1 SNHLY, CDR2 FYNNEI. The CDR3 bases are TGTGCCAGTGGACCTCTCGGGCTCGGGGTCAATGAGCAGTTCTTC. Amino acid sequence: CASGPLGLGVNEQFF. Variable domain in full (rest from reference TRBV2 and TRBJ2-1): EPEVTQTPSHQVTQMGQEVILRCVPISNHLYFYWYRQILGQKVEFLVSFYNNEISEKSEIFDDQFSVERPDGSNFTLKIRSTKLEDSAMYFCASGPLGLGVNEQFFGPGTRLTVL.

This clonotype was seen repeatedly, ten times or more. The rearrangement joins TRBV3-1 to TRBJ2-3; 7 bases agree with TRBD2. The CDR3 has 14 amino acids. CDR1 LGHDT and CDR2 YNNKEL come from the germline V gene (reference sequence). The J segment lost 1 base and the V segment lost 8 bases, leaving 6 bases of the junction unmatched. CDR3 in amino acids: CASRYRGGTDTQYF. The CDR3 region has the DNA TGTGCCAGCCGCTACCGGGGGGGCACAGATACGCAGTATTTT.

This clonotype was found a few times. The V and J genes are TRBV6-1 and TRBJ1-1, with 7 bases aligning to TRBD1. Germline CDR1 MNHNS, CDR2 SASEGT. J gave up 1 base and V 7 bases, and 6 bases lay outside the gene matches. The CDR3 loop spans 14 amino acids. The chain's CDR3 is CASTRGAGNTEAFF. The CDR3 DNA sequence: TGTGCCAGCACCAGGGGGGCAGGGAACACTGAAGCTTTCTTT.

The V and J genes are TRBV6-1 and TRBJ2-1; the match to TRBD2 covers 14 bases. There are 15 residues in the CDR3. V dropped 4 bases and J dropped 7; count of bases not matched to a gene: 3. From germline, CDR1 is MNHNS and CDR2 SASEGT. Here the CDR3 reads CASSVTSGRENEQFF. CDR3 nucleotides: TGTGCCAGCAGTGTGACTAGCGGGAGGGAGAATGAGCAGTTCTTC.

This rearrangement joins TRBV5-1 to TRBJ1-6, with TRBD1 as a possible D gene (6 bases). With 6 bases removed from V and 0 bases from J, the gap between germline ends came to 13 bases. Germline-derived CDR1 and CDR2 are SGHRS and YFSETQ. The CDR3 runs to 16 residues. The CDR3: CASTRGESSYNSPLHF. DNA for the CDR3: TGCGCCAGCACTAGGGGGGAGAGCTCCTATAATTCACCCCTCCACTTT. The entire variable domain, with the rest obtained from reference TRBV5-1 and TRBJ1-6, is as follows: KAGVTQTPRYLIKTRGQQVTLSCSPISGHRSVSWYQQTPGQGLQFLFEYFSETQRNKGNFPGRFSGRQFSNSRSEMNVSTLELGDSALYLCASTRGESSYNSPLHFGNGTRLTVT.